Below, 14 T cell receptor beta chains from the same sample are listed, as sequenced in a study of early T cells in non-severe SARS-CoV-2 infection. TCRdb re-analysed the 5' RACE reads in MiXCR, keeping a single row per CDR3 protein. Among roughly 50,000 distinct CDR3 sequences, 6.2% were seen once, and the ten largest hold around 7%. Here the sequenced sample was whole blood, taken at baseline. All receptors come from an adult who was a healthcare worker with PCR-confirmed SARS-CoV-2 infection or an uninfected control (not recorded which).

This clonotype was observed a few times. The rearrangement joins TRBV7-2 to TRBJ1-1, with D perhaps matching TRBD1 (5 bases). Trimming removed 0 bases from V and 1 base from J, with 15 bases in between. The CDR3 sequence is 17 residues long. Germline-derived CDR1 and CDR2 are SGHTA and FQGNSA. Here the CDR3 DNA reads TGTGCCAGCAGCTTAGCTATAGGGGCACGGGGGAACACTGAAGCTTTCTTT. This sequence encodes CASSLAIGARGNTEAFF.

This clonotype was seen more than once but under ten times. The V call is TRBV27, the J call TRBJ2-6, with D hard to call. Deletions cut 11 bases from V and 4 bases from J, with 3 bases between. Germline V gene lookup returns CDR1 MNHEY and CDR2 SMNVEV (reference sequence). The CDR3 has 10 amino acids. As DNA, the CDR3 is TGTGCCGTAGGGGCCAACGTCCTGACTTTC. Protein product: CAVGANVLTF.

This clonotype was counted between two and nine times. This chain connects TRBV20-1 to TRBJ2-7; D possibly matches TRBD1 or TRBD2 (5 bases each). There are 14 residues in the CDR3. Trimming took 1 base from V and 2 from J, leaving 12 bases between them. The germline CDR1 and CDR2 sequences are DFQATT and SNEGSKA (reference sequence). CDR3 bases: TGCAGTGCTAGAGCGGGACGGGCCGCCTACGAGCAGTACTTC. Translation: CSARAGRAAYEQYF.

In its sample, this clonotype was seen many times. The CDR3 loop is CASSQDIRDTQYF. The CDR3 bases are TGTGCCAGCAGCCAAGATATCAGGGATACGCAGTATTTT. This chain links TRBV14 with TRBJ2-3; D call uncertain. CDR1 and CDR2 (germline): SGHDN, FVKESK. V was shortened by 0 bases and J by 6 bases, with 7 bases between the two germline ends. This CDR3 spans 13 amino acids.

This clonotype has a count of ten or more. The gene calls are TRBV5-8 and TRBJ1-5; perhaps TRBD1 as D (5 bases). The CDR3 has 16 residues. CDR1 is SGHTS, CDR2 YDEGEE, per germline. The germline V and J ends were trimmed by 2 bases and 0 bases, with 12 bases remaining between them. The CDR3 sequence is CASSFLGLNSNQPQHF. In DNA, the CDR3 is TGTGCCAGCAGCTTTCTGGGGCTTAATAGCAATCAGCCCCAGCATTTT.

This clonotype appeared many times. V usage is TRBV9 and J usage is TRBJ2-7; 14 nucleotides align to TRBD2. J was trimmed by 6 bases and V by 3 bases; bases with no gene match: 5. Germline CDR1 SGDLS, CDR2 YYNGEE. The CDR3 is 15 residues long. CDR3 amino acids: CASSGGTSGSSEQYF. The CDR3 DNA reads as TGTGCCAGCAGCGGAGGGACTAGCGGGAGCTCCGAGCAGTACTTC.

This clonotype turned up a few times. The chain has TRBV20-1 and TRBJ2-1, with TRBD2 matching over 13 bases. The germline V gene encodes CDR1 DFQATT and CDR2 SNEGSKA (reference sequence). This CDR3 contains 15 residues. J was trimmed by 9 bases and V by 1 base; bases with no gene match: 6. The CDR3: CSARVTSGRAAEQFF. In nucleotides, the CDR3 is TGCAGTGCTAGAGTAACTAGCGGGAGGGCCGCTGAGCAGTTCTTC.

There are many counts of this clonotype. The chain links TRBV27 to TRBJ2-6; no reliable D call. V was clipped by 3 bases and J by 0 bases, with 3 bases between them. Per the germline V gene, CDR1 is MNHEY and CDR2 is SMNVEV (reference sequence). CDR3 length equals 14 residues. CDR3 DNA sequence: TGTGCCAGCAGTTTCAGCTCTGGGGCCAACGTCCTGACTTTC. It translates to CASSFSSGANVLTF.

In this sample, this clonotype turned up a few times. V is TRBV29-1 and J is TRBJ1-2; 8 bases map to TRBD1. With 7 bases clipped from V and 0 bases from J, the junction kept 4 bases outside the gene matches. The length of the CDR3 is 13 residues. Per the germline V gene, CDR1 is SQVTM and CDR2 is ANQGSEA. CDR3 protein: CSARDRTNYGYTF. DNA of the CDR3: TGCAGCGCCAGGGACAGGACTAACTATGGCTACACCTTC. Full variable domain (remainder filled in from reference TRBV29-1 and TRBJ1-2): SAVISQKPSRDICQRGTSLTIQCQVDSQVTMMFWYRQQPGQSLTLIATANQGSEATYESGFVIDKFPISRPNLTFSTLTVSNMSPEDSSIYLCSARDRTNYGYTFGSGTRLTVV.

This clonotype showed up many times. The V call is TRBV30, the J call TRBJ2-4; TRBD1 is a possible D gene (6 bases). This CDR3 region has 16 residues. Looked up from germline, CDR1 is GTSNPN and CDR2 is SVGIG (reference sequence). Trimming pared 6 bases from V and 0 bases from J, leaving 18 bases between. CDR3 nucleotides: TGTGCCTGCCAACGAGACAGGAATCGAGCCAAAAACATTCAGTACTTC. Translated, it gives CACQRDRNRAKNIQYF.

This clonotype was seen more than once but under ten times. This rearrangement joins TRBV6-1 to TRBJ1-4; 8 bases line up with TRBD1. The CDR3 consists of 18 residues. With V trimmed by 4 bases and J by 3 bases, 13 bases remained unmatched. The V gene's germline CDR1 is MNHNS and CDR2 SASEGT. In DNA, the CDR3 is TGTGCCAGCAGTGCGCTACCTCCAGGGGGCTGGTCTAATGAAAAACTGTTTTTT. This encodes CASSALPPGGWSNEKLFF.

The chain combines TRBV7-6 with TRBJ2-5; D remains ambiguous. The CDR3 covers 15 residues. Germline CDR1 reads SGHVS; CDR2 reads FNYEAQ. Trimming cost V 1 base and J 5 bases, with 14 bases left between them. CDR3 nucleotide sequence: TGTGCCAGCAGCTTAGTTAGAGCTCCCCGGGAGACCCAGTACTTC. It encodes CASSLVRAPRETQYF.

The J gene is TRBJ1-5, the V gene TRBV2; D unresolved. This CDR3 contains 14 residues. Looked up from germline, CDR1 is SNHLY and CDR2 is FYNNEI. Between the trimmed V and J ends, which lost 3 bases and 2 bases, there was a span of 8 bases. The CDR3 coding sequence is TGTGCCAGCAGTGAGGCGGGTCGCAATCAGCCCCAGCATTTT. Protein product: CASSEAGRNQPQHF.

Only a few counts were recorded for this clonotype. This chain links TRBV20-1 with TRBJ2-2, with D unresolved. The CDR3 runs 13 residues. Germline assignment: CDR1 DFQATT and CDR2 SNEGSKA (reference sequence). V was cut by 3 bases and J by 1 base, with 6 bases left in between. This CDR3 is CSASFQNTGELFF. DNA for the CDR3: TGCAGTGCTAGTTTCCAGAACACCGGGGAGCTGTTTTTT.